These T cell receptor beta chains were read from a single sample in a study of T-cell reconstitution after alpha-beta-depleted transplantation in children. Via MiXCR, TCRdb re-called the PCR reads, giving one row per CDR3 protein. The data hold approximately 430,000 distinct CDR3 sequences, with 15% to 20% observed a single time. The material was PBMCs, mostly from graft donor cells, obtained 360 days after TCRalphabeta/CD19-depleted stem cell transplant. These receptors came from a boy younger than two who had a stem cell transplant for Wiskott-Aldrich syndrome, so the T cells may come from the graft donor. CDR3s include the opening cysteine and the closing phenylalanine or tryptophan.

CDR3: CASSFLTVGTEAFF
V: TRBV5-1

CDR3: CATARKGMETQYF
V: TRBV10-3

CDR3: CASSLADRVSEETQYF
V: TRBV12-3/TRBV12-4

CDR3: CSVEEGAAFF
V: TRBV29-1

CDR3: CASSHGRQGGEKLFF
V: TRBV14

CDR3: CASIPSGGSYNEQFF
V: TRBV12-3/TRBV12-4

CDR3: CASSFEPSGDYNEQFF
V: TRBV12-3/TRBV12-4

CDR3: CASSFLTTSGGQNEQFF
V: TRBV7-9

CDR3: CASSQEDRDSRYQYF
V: TRBV4-3

CDR3: CASSLATMNTGELFF
V: TRBV5-1

CDR3: CASSREGAQIPYEQYF
V: TRBV5-1

CDR3: CASSKSTGLSSYNEQFF
V: TRBV14

CDR3: CASSLWGDTGELFF
V: TRBV7-9

CDR3: CSGGTGAMNTEAFF
V: TRBV29-1

CDR3: CASSLLARTGELFF
V: TRBV6-2/TRBV6-3

CDR3: CASSAPGLAGDEQFF
V: TRBV18

CDR3: CASSLGTVAKNIQYF
V: TRBV7-9

CDR3: CASSLTAGRTDTQYF
V: TRBV5-1

CDR3: CASSQGLTDTQYF
V: TRBV12-3/TRBV12-4

CDR3: CSGTRGQYNEQFF
V: TRBV29-1

CDR3: CASSLEVAGAYNEQFF
V: TRBV7-6

CDR3: CASSFIGPTYEQYF
V: TRBV27

CDR3: CASSLKGYTEAFF
V: TRBV7-9

CDR3: CASSQPGQGRGQVYGYTF
V: TRBV4-1

CDR3: CASSAGSAGTEAFF
V: TRBV6-1

CDR3: CASSNGHVGFTDTQYF
V: TRBV5-1

CDR3: CASSLTAVSSYNEQFF
V: TRBV5-1

CDR3: CASKGFYEAISPLHF
V: TRBV5-1

CDR3: CASFPRGSYNEQFF
V: TRBV27

CDR3: CASSPLKGSGANVLTF
V: TRBV18

CDR3: CAWSGARGTEAFF
V: TRBV30

CDR3: CASSLARPRGEQYF
V: TRBV5-1

CDR3: CSAHPGTGMSYEQYF
V: TRBV20-1

CDR3: CASSPRTGNIQYF
V: TRBV7-9

CDR3: CASSLVAISYNEQFF
V: TRBV5-6

CDR3: CASSLQVLQETQYF
V: TRBV18

CDR3: CATGTSLTAETQYF
V: TRBV10-3

CDR3: CASSGWGHWDYEQYF
V: TRBV7-9

CDR3: CASHQSGLILNEQFF
V: TRBV9

CDR3: CASSHNPGQRIQETQYF
V: TRBV5-4

CDR3: CASTEGGITEAFF
V: TRBV5-1

CDR3: CSATSGRDYEQYF
V: TRBV29-1

CDR3: CATSDPDSPYGSYNEQFF
V: TRBV24-1

CDR3: CASSLDRRQTNTEAFF
V: TRBV5-1

CDR3: CASSTRTSGNFDEQFF
V: TRBV25-1

CDR3: CASSPPDVAETQYF
V: TRBV11-2

CDR3: CASSTGLTLTTDTQYF
V: TRBV10-1

CDR3: CASSQAGLPRDTQYF
V: TRBV4-3

CDR3: CASSLNFAGGGRSTQYF
V: TRBV7-2

CDR3: CASSPRGSTQYF
V: TRBV14

CDR3: CSVVPGGDYEQYF
V: TRBV29-1